These 8 T cell receptor beta chains were all obtained from the same sample, sequenced in a study of blood T cell repertoires in COVID-19. Only in-frame clones appear in the TCRdb table, and some are missing; sequencing was by immunoSEQ multiplex PCR. The repertoire holds more than 55,000 clones, with over 70% as singletons. The sample consisted of peripheral blood. These receptors were obtained from a woman in her 70s with acute or convalescent COVID-19.

The chain links TRBV7-3 to TRBJ2-7; 7 nucleotides agree with TRBD2. Per the germline V gene, CDR1 is SGHTA and CDR2 is FQGTGA. Germline trimming cut 2 bases from V and 5 bases from J; bases unmatched to any gene: 9. CDR3 length equals 15 residues. The CDR3 sequence: CASSLVGGAGDEQYF. The CDR3 nucleotides read TGTGCCAGCAGCTTAGTGGGAGGGGCGGGGGACGAGCAGTACTTC.

The V gene is TRBV4-1, the J gene TRBJ1-6; 7 bases are shared with TRBD1. CDR1 is MGHRA, CDR2 YSYEKL, per germline. The CDR3 has 17 residues. Germline trimming cut 5 bases from V and 5 bases from J; bases unmatched to any gene: 12. DNA for the CDR3: TGCGCCAGCAGCTCCCTATTCCTCGACAGGGATAATTCACCCCTCCACTTT. Its protein product is CASSSLFLDRDNSPLHF.

The rearrangement joins TRBV25-1 to TRBJ1-1, with D uncertain. The V gene lost 6 bases and the J gene lost 3 bases, with 17 bases spanning the gap. This CDR3 is built from 15 residues. CDR1 is MGHDK and CDR2 is SYGVNS in the germline V gene. CDR3 protein: CASSPVGGLHTEAFF. CDR3 in DNA: TGTGCCAGCAGCCCCGTAGGAGGATTGCACACTGAAGCTTTCTTT.

The table lists this clone with many counts. Other nucleotide sequences from this sample produce the same CDR3. The chain couples TRBV5-1 to TRBJ2-2, with 11 bases lining up with TRBD2. Trimming took 5 bases from V and 1 from J; bases not matched to a gene: 1. The CDR3 is 15 amino acids. Germline V gene data show CDR1 as SGHRS and CDR2 as YFSETQ. The CDR3 sequence is CASRLAGGNTGELFF. The CDR3 nucleotides read TGCGCCAGCAGGCTAGCGGGGGGGAACACCGGGGAGCTGTTTTTT.

V is TRBV7-3 and J is TRBJ1-1; TRBD1 is a possible D gene (5 bases). Germline V gene lookup returns CDR1 SGHTA and CDR2 FQGTGA. The CDR3 totals 15 residues. With 2 bases removed from V and 1 base from J, the gap between germline ends came to 11 bases. The DNA for the CDR3 is TGTGCCAGCAGCTTAGATGCAGGGAAGAACACTGAAGCTTTCTTT. It codes for CASSLDAGKNTEAFF.

This chain uses TRBV7-2 with TRBJ1-1; D might be TRBD1 (6 bases). Germline V gene lookup returns CDR1 SGHTA and CDR2 FQGNSA. V was cut by 5 bases and J by 1 base, with 14 bases left in between. This CDR3 comprises 15 residues. CDR3 region: CASSRQTGKNTEAFF. CDR3 coding DNA: TGTGCCAGCAGCCGCCAGACAGGAAAGAACACTGAAGCTTTCTTT.

For the CDR3, the DNA is TGTGCCAGTAGTATCGCCGGGGGGGACAAAAACATTCAGTACTTC. This gives the protein CASSIAGGDKNIQYF. The chain carries TRBV19 and TRBJ2-4, with 8 nucleotides matching TRBD2. The CDR3 loop spans 15 amino acids. The V gene's germline CDR1 is LNHDA and CDR2 SQIVND (reference sequence). The V gene end was trimmed by 3 bases and the J gene end by 3 bases; junction bases not matched to a gene: 4.

This sequence joins TRBV7-9 and TRBJ1-2, with D uncertain. Germline lookup yields CDR1 SEHNR and CDR2 FQNEAQ (reference sequence). The V and J ends lost 5 bases and 8 bases respectively, with 21 bases between them. The CDR3 length is 15 residues. The CDR3 region has the DNA TGTGCCAGCAGCCCCCATCCTGGGAGCCCGGGCGGCTACACCTTC. Translated: CASSPHPGSPGGYTF.